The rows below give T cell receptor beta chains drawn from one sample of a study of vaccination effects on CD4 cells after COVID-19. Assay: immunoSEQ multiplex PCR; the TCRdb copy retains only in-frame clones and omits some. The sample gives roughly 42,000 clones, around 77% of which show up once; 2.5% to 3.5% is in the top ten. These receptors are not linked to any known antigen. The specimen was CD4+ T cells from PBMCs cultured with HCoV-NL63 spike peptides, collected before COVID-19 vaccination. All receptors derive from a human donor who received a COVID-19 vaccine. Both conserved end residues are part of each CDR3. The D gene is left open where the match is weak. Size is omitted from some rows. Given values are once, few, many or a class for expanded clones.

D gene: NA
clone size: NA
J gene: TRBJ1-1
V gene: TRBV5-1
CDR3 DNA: TGCGCCAGCAGCTCCCCGGACATCTTTGAAGCTTTCTTT
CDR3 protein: CASSSPDIFEAFF

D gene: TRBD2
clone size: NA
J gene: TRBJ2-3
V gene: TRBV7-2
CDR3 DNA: TGTGCCAGCAGCTTAGTGGGTGGGGGGGTGGATACGCAGTATTTT
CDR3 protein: CASSLVGGGVDTQYF

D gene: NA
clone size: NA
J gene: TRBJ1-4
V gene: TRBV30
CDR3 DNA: TGTGCCTGGAACGGAAGGGGGGCAACTAATGAAAAACTGTTTTTT
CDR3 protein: CAWNGRGATNEKLFF

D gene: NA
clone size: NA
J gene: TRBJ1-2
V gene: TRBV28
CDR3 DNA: TGTGCCAGCAGTTCGCCCCAGGGACACTATGGCTACACCTTC
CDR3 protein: CASSSPQGHYGYTF

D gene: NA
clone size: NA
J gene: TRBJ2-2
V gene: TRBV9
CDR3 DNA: TGTGCCAGCAGCGTAGGGACAACCGGGGAGCTGTTTTTT
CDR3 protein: CASSVGTTGELFF

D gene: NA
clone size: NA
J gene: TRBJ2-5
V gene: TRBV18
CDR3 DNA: TGTGCCAGCTCACCAGGGGCGGGAGAGACCCAGTACTTC
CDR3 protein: CASSPGAGETQYF

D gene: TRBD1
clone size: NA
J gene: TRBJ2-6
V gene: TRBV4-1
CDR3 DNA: TGCGCCAGCAGCGATGACAGGGGAACGACGGCCGGGGCCAACGTCCTGACTTTC
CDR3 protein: CASSDDRGTTAGANVLTF

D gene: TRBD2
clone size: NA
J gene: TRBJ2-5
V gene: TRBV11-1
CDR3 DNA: TGTGCCAGCAGCCCCCCCTCCCGGGGGGGCAGAGAGACCCAGTACTTC
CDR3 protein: CASSPPSRGGRETQYF

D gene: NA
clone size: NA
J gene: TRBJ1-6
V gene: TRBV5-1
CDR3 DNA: TGCGCCAGCAGCTTGCCTTCGTATAATTCACCCCTCCACTTT
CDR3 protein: CASSLPSYNSPLHF

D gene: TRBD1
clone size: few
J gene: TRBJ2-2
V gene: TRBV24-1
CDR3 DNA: TGTGCCACCGGGCAGGGGGACACCGGGGAGCTGTTTTTT
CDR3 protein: CATGQGDTGELFF

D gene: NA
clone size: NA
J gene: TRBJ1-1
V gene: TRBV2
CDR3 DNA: TGTGCCAGCAGTAGTCAGGGGAACACTGAAGCTTTCTTT
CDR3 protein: CASSSQGNTEAFF

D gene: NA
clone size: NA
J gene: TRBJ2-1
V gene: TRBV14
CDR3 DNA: TGTGCCAGCAGCCAAGGTGGCTATGCTGGTAACAATGAGCAGTTCTTC
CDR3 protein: CASSQGGYAGNNEQFF

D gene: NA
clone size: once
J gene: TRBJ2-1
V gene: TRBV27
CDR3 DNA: TGTGCCAGCAGTTTCTGGGGATCCCACAATGAGCAGTTCTTC
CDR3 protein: CASSFWGSHNEQFF

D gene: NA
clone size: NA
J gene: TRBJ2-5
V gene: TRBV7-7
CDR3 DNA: TGTGCCAGCAGCTACTCGGGCCAGCTAGAGACCCAGTACTTC
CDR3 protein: CASSYSGQLETQYF

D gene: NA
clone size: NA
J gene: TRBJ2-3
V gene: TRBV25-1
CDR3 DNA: TGTGCCAGCAGTGACGAGGCTAGTAGGAGTGCAGATACGCAGTATTTT
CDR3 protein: CASSDEASRSADTQYF

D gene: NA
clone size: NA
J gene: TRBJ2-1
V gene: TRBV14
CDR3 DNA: TGTGCCAGCAGCCAACGAGCGGTTTACAATGAGCAGTTCTTC
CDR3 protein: CASSQRAVYNEQFF

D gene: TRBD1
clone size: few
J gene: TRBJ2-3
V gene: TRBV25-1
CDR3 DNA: TGTGCCAGCACAGACAGGGTAGCCACAGATACGCAGTATTTT
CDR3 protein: CASTDRVATDTQYF

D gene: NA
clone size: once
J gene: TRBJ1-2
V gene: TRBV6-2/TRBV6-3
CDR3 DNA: TGTGCCAGCAGTACTAGGAACTATGGCTACACCTTC
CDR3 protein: CASSTRNYGYTF

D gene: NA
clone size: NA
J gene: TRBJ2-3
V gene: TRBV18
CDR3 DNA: TGTGCCAGCTCATCCCAGACAGATACGCAGTATTTT
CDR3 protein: CASSSQTDTQYF

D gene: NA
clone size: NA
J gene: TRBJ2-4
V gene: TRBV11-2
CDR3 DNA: TGTGCCAGCAGCTCGGTCCGGGCCAAAAACATTCAGTACTTC
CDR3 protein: CASSSVRAKNIQYF

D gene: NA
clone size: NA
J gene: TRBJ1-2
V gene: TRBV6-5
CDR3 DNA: TGTGCCAGCAGTTACTTGTCTCGACTTAACTATGGCTACACCTTC
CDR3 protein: CASSYLSRLNYGYTF

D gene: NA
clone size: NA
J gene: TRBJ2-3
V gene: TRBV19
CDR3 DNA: TGTGCCAGTAGCCCCTCGGTAGATACGCAGTATTTT
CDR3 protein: CASSPSVDTQYF

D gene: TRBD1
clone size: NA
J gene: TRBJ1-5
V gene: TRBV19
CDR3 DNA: TGTGCCAGTAGTATGGGACAGGGAAACCAGCCCCAGCATTTT
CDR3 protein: CASSMGQGNQPQHF

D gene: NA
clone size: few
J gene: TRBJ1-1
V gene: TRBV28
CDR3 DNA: TGTGCCAGCAGCAGAACAGGTAGCATGGGCACTGAAGCTTTCTTT
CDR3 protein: CASSRTGSMGTEAFF

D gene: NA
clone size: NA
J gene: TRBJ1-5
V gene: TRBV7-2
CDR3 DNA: TGTGCCAGCAACCCCAGCGAGGGCACTCAGCCCCAGCATTTT
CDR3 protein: CASNPSEGTQPQHF

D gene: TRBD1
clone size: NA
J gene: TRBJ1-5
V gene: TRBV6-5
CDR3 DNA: TGTGCCAGCAGTTACTCGTCCAGGGGGGGCAATCAGCCCCAGCATTTT
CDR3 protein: CASSYSSRGGNQPQHF

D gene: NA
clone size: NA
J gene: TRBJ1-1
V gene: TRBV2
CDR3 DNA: TGTGCCAGCAATCTCCAGGGACTGAACACTGAAGCTTTCTTT
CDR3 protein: CASNLQGLNTEAFF

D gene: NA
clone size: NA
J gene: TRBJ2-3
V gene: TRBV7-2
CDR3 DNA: TGTGCCAGCAGCTCCAGGGCTGGAGATACGCAGTATTTT
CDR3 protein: CASSSRAGDTQYF

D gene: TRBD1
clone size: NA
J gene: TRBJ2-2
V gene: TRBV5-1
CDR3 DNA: TGCGCCAGCAGAGAGGGGGCAAACACCGGGGAGCTGTTTTTT
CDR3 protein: CASREGANTGELFF

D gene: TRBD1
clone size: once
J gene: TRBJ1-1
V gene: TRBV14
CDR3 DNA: TGTGCCAGCAGCCCGTGGACAGGGATGAACACTGAAGCTTTCTTT
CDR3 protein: CASSPWTGMNTEAFF

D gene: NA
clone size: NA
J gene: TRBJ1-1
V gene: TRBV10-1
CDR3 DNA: TGCGCCAGCAGCGACCATACGTGGATTGGGCACACTGAAGCTTTCTTT
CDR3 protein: CASSDHTWIGHTEAFF

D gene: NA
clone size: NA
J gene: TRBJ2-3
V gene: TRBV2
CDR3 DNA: TGTGCCAGCAGGGACGGCGGCACAGATACGCAGTATTTT
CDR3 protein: CASRDGGTDTQYF

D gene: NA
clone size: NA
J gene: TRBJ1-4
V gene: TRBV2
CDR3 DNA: TGTGCCAGCAGATCACTAGGGGAAAAACTGTTTTTT
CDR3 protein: CASRSLGEKLFF

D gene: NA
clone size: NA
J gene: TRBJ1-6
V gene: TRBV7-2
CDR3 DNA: TGTGCCAGCAGCTTCAGGGCCGCACCCCTCCACTTT
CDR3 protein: CASSFRAAPLHF

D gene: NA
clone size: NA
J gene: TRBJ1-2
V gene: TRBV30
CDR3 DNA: TGTGCCTGGAAGGACAAGGCCCCCTCTAACTATGGCTACACCTTC
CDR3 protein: CAWKDKAPSNYGYTF

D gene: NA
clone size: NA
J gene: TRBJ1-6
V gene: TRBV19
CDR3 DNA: TGTGCCAGTAGTATCCGGCGGGGGACCCCCAACACAATATCACCCCTCCACTTT
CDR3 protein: CASSIRRGTPNTISPLHF

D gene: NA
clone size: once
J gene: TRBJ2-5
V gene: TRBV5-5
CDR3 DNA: TGTGCCAGCAGCTTGGTGGGGCTCGGGGAGACCCAGTACTTC
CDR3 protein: CASSLVGLGETQYF

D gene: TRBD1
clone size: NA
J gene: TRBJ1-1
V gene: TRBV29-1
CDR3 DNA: TGCAGCGTCAAGGACAGGGCTGTGATGAACACTGAAGCTTTCTTT
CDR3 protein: CSVKDRAVMNTEAFF

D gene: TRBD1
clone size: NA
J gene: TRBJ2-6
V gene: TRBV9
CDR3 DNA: TGTGCCAGCAGCGTAGCCCTACCGGGACAGGGGGCAGCCAACGTCCTGACTTTC
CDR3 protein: CASSVALPGQGAANVLTF

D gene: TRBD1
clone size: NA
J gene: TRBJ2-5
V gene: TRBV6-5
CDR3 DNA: TGTGCCAGCAGCAGGGATTCAGGGGGCTTGGAGACCCAGTACTTC
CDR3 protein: CASSRDSGGLETQYF

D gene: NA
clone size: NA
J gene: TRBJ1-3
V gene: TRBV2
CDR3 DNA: TGTGCCAGCAGTGTCACCGGGCAGGGCAAAGGAAACACCATATATTTT
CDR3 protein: CASSVTGQGKGNTIYF

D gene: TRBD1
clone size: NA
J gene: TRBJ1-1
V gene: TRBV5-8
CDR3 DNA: TGTGCCAGCCCAGACGGGTCCTTTAAACAGGGGACGAACACTGAAGCTTTCTTT
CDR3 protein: CASPDGSFKQGTNTEAFF